The present entry profiles one T cell receptor (beta chain) with its context. PCR was performed using 60 Vbeta and 13 Jbeta primers. The protocol was immunoSEQ multiplex PCR, while the TCRdb copy is restricted to in-frame clones and leaves out a portion. The top ten clones hold 1.5% to 2% of a sample with 95,000 to 150,000 clones, about 81% of them seen once. The CDR3 length is 15 residues. Germline V gene lookup returns CDR1 GTSNPN and CDR2 SVGIG (reference sequence). With V trimmed by 0 bases and J by 9 bases, 11 bases remained unmatched. This entry comes from a study of cytomegalovirus exposure and HLA in healthy donors.

Sample: PBMCs. This chain joins TRBV30 and TRBJ1-2, with 9 bases fitting TRBD1. The source of this sequence is a man between 35 and 55 years old in good health and CMV-seronegative. The CDR3 DNA is TGTGCCTGGAGTGTAGCGGGACAGGGAGTCGGTAGCTACACCTTC. Translation gives CAWSVAGQGVGSYTF.